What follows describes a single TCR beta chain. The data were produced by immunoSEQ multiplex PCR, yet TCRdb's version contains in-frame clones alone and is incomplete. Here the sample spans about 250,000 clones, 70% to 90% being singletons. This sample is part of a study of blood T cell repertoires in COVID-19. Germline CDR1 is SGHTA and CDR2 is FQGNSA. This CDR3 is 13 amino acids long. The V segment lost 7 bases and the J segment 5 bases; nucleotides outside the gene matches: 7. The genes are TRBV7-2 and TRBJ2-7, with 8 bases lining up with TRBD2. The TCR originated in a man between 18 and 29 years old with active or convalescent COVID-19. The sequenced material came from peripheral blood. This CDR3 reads CASTGTRLNEQYF. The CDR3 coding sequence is TGTGCCAGCACCGGGACTAGGTTGAACGAGCAGTACTTC.